The 9 T cell receptor beta chains given below trace back to one sample, sequenced in a study of beta chain features in type 1 diabetes. Expressed TCRB transcripts were sequenced because the isolated RNA had all been reverse transcribed beforehand. The table came from immunoSEQ multiplex PCR; TCRdb's copy has only in-frame clones and leaves some out. This sample has 600,000 to 700,000 clones, with around an eighth found just once. For these TCRs, the target antigens are not known. Study-wide points: Shorter TCRB CDR3s, moderately but significantly so, were found in Type 1 diabetes patients in all four CD4+ subsets.

The sample taken for sequencing was naive CD4+ T cells from blood. The receptors were gathered from a man between 25 and 39 years old with type 1 diabetes.

The chain combines TRBV6-5 with TRBJ2-2, with 7 bases matching TRBD1. Germline V CDR1 and CDR2: MNHEY, SVGAGI. The length of the CDR3 is 14 residues. V dropped 5 bases and J dropped 6; count of bases not matched to a gene: 6. The CDR3: CASSPGQAPGELFF. In nucleotides, the CDR3 is TGTGCCAGCAGTCCCGGACAGGCTCCCGGGGAGCTGTTTTTT.

This clone was detected a few times. The chain links TRBV9 to TRBJ2-3; TRBD2 agrees at 9 bases. Germline loops: CDR1 SGDLS, CDR2 YYNGEE. The CDR3 is 17 residues long. V shed 3 bases, J shed 2 bases, and the junction held 10 bases outside the gene matches. DNA for the CDR3: TGTGCCAGCAGCGGACGGGGACTAGCCCTCTCCACAGATACGCAGTATTTT. Its translation is CASSGRGLALSTDTQYF.

This clone was recorded a few times. V usage is TRBV5-6 and J usage is TRBJ2-6; TRBD1 matches at 12 bases. J was trimmed by 8 bases and V by 5 bases; bases with no gene match: 8. Germline CDR1 SGHDT, CDR2 YYEEEE. CDR3 length: 16 residues. This chain's CDR3 is CASRRVGQGATNVLTF. The CDR3 nucleotides read TGTGCCAGCAGAAGAGTGGGACAGGGGGCGACCAACGTCCTGACTTTC.

This rearrangement joins TRBV4-3 to TRBJ2-7, with D possibly TRBD1 on 5 matching bases. CDR3 size: 16 residues. Trimming took 5 bases from V and 3 from J, leaving 20 bases between them. The germline V gene encodes CDR1 LGHNA and CDR2 YSLEER. CDR3 in DNA: TGCGCCAGCAGCGCCTCTGGCCAGGGTATCGTCTACGAGCAGTACTTC. It yields the protein CASSASGQGIVYEQYF.

V gene TRBV18 combines with J gene TRBJ2-7, with 9 bases matching TRBD1. Germline assignment: CDR1 KGHSH and CDR2 LQKENI. This CDR3 is 14 amino acids long. V was clipped by 3 bases and J by 4 bases; unmatched bases: 4. The CDR3 here is CASSPGTGYYEQYF. For the CDR3, the DNA is TGTGCCAGCTCACCCGGGACAGGGTATTACGAGCAGTACTTC.

The chain recombines TRBV7-2 with TRBJ2-5, with TRBD2 identical over 10 bases. CDR3 length: 16 amino acids. Germline loops: CDR1 SGHTA, CDR2 FQGNSA. With V trimmed by 0 bases and J by 1 base, 2 bases remained unmatched. The DNA of the CDR3 is TGTGCCAGCAGCTTAGCCCTAGCGGGGGCCCAAGAGACCCAGTACTTC. This sequence encodes CASSLALAGAQETQYF.

This sequence joins TRBV6-5 and TRBJ1-5, with D possibly being TRBD1 (5 bases). Trimming removed 7 bases from V and 4 bases from J, with 11 bases in between. This CDR3 comprises 13 residues. CDR1 is MNHEY and CDR2 is SVGAGI in the germline V gene. The CDR3 region is CASTRGWNQPQHF. DNA of the CDR3: TGTGCCAGCACCCGGGGGTGGAATCAGCCCCAGCATTTT.

There are a few counts of this clone. V is TRBV19 and J is TRBJ2-2; 11 bases line up with TRBD1. This CDR3 has 16 residues. Per germline, CDR1 LNHDA and CDR2 SQIVND (reference sequence). The trim removed 4 bases at V and 4 bases at J, leaving 5 bases unmatched. The CDR3 loop is CASSNGGTGGTGELFF. The CDR3, as DNA: TGTGCCAGTAGTAACGGCGGGACAGGGGGCACCGGGGAGCTGTTTTTT.

The chain employs TRBV7-2 and TRBJ1-5; weak D call: TRBD1 (5 bases). The germline CDR1 and CDR2 sequences are SGHTA and FQGNSA. V lost 4 bases to trimming and J lost 5 bases, with 6 bases between them. The CDR3 is 12 amino acids. The CDR3, as DNA: TGTGCCAGCAGCTGGGGGGATCAGCCCCAGCATTTT. It is translated as CASSWGDQPQHF.